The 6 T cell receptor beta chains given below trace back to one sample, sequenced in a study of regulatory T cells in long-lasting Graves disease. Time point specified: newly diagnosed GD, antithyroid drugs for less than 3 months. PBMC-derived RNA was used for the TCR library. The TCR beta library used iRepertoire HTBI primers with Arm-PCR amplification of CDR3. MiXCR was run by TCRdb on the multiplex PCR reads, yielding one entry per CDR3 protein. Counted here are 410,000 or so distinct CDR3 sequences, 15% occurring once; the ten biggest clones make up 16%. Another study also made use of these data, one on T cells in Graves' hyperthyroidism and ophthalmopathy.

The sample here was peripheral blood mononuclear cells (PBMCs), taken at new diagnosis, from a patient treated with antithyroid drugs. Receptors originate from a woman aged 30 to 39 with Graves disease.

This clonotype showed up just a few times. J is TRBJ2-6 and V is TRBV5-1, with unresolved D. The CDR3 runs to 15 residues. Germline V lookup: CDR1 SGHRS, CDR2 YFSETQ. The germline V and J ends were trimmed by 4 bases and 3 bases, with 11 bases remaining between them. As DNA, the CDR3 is TGCGCCAGCAGCCCAAGAGCTGATGGGGCCAACGTCCTGACTTTC. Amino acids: CASSPRADGANVLTF.

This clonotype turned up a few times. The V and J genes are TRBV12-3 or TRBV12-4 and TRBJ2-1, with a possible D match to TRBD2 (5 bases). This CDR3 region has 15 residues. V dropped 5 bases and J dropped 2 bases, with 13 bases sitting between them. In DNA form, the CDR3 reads TGTGCCAGCAGTATTTCTAGCAAGGCCTACAATGAGCAGTTCTTC. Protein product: CASSISSKAYNEQFF.

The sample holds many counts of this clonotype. CDR3 sequence: CASSFVNRVYGYTF. CDR3 bases: TGTGCCAGCAGTTTCGTTAACAGGGTCTATGGCTACACCTTC. The rearrangement links TRBV28 to TRBJ1-2; possibly TRBD1 for D (6 bases). The CDR3 length is 14 residues. The germline V gene encodes CDR1 MDHEN and CDR2 SYDVKM. V shed 3 bases and J shed 4 bases, with 12 bases lying between them.

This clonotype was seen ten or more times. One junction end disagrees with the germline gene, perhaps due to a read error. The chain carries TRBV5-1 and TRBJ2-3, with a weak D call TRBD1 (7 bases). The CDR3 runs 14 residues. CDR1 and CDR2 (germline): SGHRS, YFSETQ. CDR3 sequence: CASSLGQGGDTQYF. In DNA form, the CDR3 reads TGTGCCAGCAGCTTGGGGCAGGGGGGAGATACGCAGTATTTT.

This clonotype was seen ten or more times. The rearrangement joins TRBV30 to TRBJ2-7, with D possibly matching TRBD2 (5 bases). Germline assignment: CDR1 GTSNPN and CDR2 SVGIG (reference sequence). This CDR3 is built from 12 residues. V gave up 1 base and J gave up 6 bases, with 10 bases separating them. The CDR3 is CAWSAGMGEQYF. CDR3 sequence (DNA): TGTGCCTGGAGTGCCGGGATGGGCGAGCAGTACTTC.

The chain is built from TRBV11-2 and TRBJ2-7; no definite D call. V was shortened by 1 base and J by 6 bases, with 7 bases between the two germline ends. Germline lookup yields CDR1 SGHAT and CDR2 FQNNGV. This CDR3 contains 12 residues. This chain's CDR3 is CASSLVLAEQYF. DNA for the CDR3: TGTGCCAGCAGCTTAGTACTGGCCGAGCAGTACTTC.